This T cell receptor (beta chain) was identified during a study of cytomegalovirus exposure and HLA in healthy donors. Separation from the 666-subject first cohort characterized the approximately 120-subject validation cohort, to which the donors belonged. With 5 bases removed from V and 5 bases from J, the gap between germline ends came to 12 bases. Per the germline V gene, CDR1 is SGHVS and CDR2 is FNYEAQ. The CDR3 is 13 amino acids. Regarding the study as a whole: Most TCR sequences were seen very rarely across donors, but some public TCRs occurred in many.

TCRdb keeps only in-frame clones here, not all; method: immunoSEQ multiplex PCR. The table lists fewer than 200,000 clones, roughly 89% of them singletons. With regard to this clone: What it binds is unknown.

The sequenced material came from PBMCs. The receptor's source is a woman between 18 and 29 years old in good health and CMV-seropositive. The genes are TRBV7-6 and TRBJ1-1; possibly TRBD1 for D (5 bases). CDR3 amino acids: CASSESGITEAFF. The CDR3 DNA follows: TGTGCCAGCAGCGAATCAGGGATAACTGAAGCTTTCTTT.